A single T cell receptor (delta chain) is shown here with its context. Antigen specificity is unknown. With a far larger clone one base away, a read error is the likely cause. This record comes from a study of delta chains in infants with herpesvirus infections. Study as a whole: Infants in Uganda were tracked from birth through primary CMV infection. A public fetal Vdelta1/Vgamma8 clonotype was sought in postnatally CMV-infected infants.

Study results and caveats: Uninfected infants and those infected after 120 days lacked the public clonotype. Absence in CMV-uninfected infants may reflect the detection limit only.

PBMC RNA was reverse transcribed using gamma-chain- and delta-chain-specific primers. TCRdb re-called clones from the RT-PCR reads using CATT. The data show hundreds of delta-chain clones, approximately 33% seen once. The CDR3 spans 25 residues. Germline V gene sequence: CDR1 NSMFDY, CDR2 ISSIKDK. The chain couples TRAV29/DV5 to TRDJ1; D assignment may be TRDD2 or TRDD3 (9 bases each). This material consisted of peripheral blood, taken at time point 2 of longitudinal follow-up. The sequence came from a human donor who was a Ugandan infant, either HIV-exposed or HIV-unexposed (not recorded which). The CDR3 DNA reads TGTGCAGCAAGCGTAGGCCTTCCTACGTTGAGAGGGAGAGAGTGGTACTGGGGGACTGGCGATAAACGCATCTTT. Protein: CAASVGLPTLRGREWYWGTGDKRIF.